The clone carrying this T cell receptor (beta chain) was seen a single time. Measured with immunoSEQ multiplex PCR; TCRdb has only the in-frame clones, and not every one. This table holds 130,000 or so clones, around 90% found once. This specimen belongs to a study of cytomegalovirus exposure and HLA in healthy donors. CDR1 is KGHSH and CDR2 is LQKENI in the germline V gene. The CDR3 sequence is 17 residues long. V lost 1 base to trimming and J lost 2 bases, with 15 bases between them. Sequencing input: PBMCs. The TCR sequence derives from a woman in her late teens or twenties in good health and CMV-seronegative. This chain connects TRBV18 to TRBJ2-1; possibly TRBD1 for D (6 bases). CDR3 DNA: TGTGCCAGCTCACCACTCCCTGTGACAGGACCCTACAATGAGCAGTTCTTC. Encoded protein: CASSPLPVTGPYNEQFF.